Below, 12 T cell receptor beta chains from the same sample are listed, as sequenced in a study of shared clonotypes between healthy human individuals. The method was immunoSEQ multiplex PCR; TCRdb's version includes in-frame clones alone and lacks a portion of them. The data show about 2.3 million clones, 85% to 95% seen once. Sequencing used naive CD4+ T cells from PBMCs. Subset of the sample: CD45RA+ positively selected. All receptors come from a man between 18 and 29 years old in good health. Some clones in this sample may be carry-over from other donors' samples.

The CDR3 coding sequence is TGCAGTGCGGCGGGTCATGAGCAGTTCTTC. As protein: CSAAGHEQFF. This chain links TRBV20-1 with TRBJ2-1; D is possibly TRBD2 (5 bases). Germline lookup yields CDR1 DFQATT and CDR2 SNEGSKA (reference sequence). V dropped 6 bases and J dropped 8 bases, with 8 bases sitting between them. There are 10 residues in the CDR3.

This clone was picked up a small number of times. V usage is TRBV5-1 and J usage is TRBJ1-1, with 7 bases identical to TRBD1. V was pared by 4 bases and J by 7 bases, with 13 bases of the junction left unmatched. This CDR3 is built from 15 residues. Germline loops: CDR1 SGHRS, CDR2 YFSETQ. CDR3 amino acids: CASSLRRGPEGEAFF. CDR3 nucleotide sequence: TGCGCCAGCAGCCTGAGGAGGGGGCCCGAGGGTGAAGCTTTCTTT.

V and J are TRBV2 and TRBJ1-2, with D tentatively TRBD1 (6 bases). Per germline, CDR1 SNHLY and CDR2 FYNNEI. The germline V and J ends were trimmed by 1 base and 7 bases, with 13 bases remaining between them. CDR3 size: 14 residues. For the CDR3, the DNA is TGTGCCAGCAGTGAAGAACAGGGTCTTCGTGGCTACACCTTC. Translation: CASSEEQGLRGYTF.

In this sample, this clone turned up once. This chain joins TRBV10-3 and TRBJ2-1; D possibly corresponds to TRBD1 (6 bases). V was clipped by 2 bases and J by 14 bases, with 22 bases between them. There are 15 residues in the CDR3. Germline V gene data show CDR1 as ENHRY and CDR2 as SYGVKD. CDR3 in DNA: TGTGCCATCAGTGAGCGCTACCTTAGTGGGGACATAGAGTTCTTC. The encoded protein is CAISERYLSGDIEFF.

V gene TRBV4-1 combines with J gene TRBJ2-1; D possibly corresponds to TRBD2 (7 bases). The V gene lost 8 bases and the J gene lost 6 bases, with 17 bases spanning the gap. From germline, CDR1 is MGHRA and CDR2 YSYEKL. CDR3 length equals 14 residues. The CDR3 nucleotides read TGCGCCAGCCGGGGGGCAGGGATTTCCAATGAGCAGTTCTTC. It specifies CASRGAGISNEQFF.

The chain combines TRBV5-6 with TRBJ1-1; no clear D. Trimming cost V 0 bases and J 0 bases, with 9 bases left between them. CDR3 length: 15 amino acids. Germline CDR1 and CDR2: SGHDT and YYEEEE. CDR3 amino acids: CASSLGGTLNTEAFF. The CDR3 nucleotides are TGTGCCAGCAGCTTGGGAGGAACCTTGAACACTGAAGCTTTCTTT. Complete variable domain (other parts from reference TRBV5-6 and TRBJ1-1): DAGVTQSPTHLIKTRGQQVTLRCSPKSGHDTVSWYQQALGQGPQFIFQYYEEEERQRGNFPDRFSGHQFPNYSSELNVNALLLGDSALYLCASSLGGTLNTEAFFGQGTRLTVV.

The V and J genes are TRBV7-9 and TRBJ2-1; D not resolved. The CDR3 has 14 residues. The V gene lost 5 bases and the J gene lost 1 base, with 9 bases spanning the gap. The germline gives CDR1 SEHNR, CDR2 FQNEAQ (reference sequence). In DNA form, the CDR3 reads TGTGCCAGCAGCCCAGGTATTTCCTACAATGAGCAGTTCTTC. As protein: CASSPGISYNEQFF.

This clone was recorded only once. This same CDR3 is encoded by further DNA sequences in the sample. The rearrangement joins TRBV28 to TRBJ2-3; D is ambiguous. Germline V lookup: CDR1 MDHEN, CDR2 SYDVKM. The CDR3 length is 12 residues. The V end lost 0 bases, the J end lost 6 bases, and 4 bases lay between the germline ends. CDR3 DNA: TGTGCCAGCAGTTTATGGGCCGATACGCAGTATTTT. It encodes CASSLWADTQYF.

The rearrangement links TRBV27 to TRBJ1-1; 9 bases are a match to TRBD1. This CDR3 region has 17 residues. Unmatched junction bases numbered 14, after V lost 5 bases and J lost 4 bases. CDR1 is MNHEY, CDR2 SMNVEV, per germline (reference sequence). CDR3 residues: CASSPRDRVSYSTEAFF. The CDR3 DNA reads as TGTGCCAGCAGTCCTCGGGACAGGGTGAGTTATAGCACTGAAGCTTTCTTT.

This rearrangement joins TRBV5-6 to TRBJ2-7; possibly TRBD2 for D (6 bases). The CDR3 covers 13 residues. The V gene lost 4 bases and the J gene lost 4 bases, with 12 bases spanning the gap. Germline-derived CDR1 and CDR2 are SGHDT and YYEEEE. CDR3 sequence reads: CASSRDLTYEQYF. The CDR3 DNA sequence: TGTGCCAGCAGCCGGGACTTAACTTACGAGCAGTACTTC.

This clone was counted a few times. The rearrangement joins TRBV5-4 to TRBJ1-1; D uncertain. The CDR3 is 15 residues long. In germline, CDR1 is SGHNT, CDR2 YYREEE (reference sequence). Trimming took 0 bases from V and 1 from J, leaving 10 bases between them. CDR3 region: CASSLGSTRNTEAFF. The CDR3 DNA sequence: TGTGCCAGCAGCTTGGGGTCCACCAGGAACACTGAAGCTTTCTTT.

CDR3 sequence (DNA): TGTGCCAGCAAAGGGAATGAGGGGAATGAAAAACTGTTTTTT. It is translated as CASKGNEGNEKLFF. The rearrangement joins TRBV28 to TRBJ1-4; D is perhaps TRBD1 (5 bases). Germline V gene sequence: CDR1 MDHEN, CDR2 SYDVKM. V was clipped by 7 bases and J by 5 bases, with 14 bases between them. The length of the CDR3 is 14 residues.